The 13 T cell receptor beta chains reported below all come from one sample, sequenced in a study of blood T cell repertoires in COVID-19 (dated by TCRdb to the early 2020s). Library prep was done by the immunoSEQ multiplex PCR assay. Drawn from immuneACCESS, this table holds only the in-frame rearrangements with V and J called that TCRdb kept. Clones are partly lost; checked studies trace under half to an unresolved V gene and leave the rest unexplained. This sample has about 180,000 clones in its table, and about 83% of those were observed once. The ten most abundant clones make up 18% of the sample. Material for sequencing was peripheral blood. The receptors were sampled from an older person with COVID-19, enrolled during active disease.

V and J are TRBV3-1 (or the pseudogene TRBV3-2) and TRBJ1-5; weak D call: TRBD1 (5 bases). The CDR3 spans 13 residues. Germline CDR1 reads LGHDT; CDR2 reads YNNKEL (reference sequence). V dropped 2 bases and J dropped 7 bases, with 9 bases sitting between them. The CDR3: CASSQRGDQPQHF. The CDR3 DNA reads TGTGCCAGCAGCCAACGGGGGGACCAGCCCCAGCATTTT.

This clone was counted once. V gene TRBV5-1 combines with J gene TRBJ1-2; 7 bases align to TRBD1. With 4 bases clipped from V and 5 bases from J, the junction kept 2 bases outside the gene matches. Germline lookup yields CDR1 SGHRS and CDR2 YFSETQ. The CDR3 spans 12 residues. CDR3 DNA: TGCGCCAGCAGCGTGACAGGGTATGGCTACACCTTC. Protein product: CASSVTGYGYTF.

In DNA form, the CDR3 reads TGTGCCAGCAGTTACTCGACAGGGATGGGTCAGCCCCAGCATTTT. Translating gives CASSYSTGMGQPQHF. This rearrangement joins TRBV6-2 or TRBV6-3 to TRBJ1-5, with 7 bases that match TRBD1. Unmatched junction bases numbered 5, after V lost 0 bases and J lost 6 bases. The CDR3 loop spans 15 amino acids. CDR1 is MNHEY and CDR2 is SVGEGT in the germline V gene.

There are a few counts of this clone. The chain joins TRBV5-8 to TRBJ2-7, with 13 bases that match TRBD2. Unmatched junction bases numbered 6, after V lost 0 bases and J lost 6 bases. The CDR3 spans 16 residues. Germline CDR1 SGHTS, CDR2 YDEGEE. The CDR3 spells CASSLVAGTSGVEQYF. DNA of the CDR3: TGTGCCAGCAGCTTGGTGGCAGGGACTAGCGGGGTCGAGCAGTACTTC.

The chain uses TRBV3-1 (or the pseudogene TRBV3-2) and TRBJ1-2; no definite D call. The V end lost 4 bases, the J end lost 4 bases, and 13 bases lay between the germline ends. This CDR3 has 14 amino acids. Germline CDR1 LGHDT, CDR2 YNNKEL (reference sequence). CDR3 nucleotides: TGTGCCAGCAGCCTGTCTACCGGGAGCTATGGCTACACCTTC. This translates into CASSLSTGSYGYTF.

The chain recombines TRBV19 with TRBJ1-2; D remains ambiguous. Germline V CDR1 and CDR2: LNHDA, SQIVND (reference sequence). The CDR3 sequence is 13 residues long. Trimming cost V 8 bases and J 5 bases, with 15 bases left between them. The CDR3 nucleotides are TGTGCCAGTGGGAGCCGGCAGTCTTATGGCTACACCTTC. Translating gives CASGSRQSYGYTF.

The rearrangement joins TRBV6-5 to TRBJ1-4; no definite D call. This CDR3 is built from 16 residues. Trimming stripped 0 bases from V and 0 bases from J, with 8 bases between. Looked up from germline, CDR1 is MNHEY and CDR2 is SVGAGI. The CDR3 bases are TGTGCCAGCAGTTACTCCTTAATAGCAACTAATGAAAAACTGTTTTTT. Translating it yields CASSYSLIATNEKLFF.

The rearrangement uses TRBV30 and TRBJ1-3; D unresolved. This CDR3 has 11 amino acids. V was clipped by 0 bases and J by 9 bases, with 6 bases between them. Germline CDR1 is GTSNPN and CDR2 is SVGIG (reference sequence). The chain's CDR3 is CAWSVGGTIYF. Written as DNA, the CDR3 is TGTGCCTGGAGTGTGGGAGGCACCATATATTTT.

CDR3 bases: TGTGCCACCAGTAGTACTAGCGGGAGCGGCGCAGATACGCAGTATTTT. This sequence encodes CATSSTSGSGADTQYF. The rearrangement joins TRBV24-1 to TRBJ2-3, with 11 bases identical to TRBD2. This CDR3 is built from 16 residues. The ends lost 6 bases at V and 4 bases at J; junction bases unmatched: 8. The V gene's germline CDR1 is KGHDR and CDR2 SFDVKD.

The chain has TRBV5-5 and TRBJ2-5; D call uncertain. The V gene lost 0 bases and the J gene lost 0 bases, with 12 bases spanning the gap. Germline loops: CDR1 SGHKS, CDR2 YYEKEE (reference sequence). CDR3 length equals 16 residues. In nucleotides, the CDR3 is TGTGCCAGCAGCTTGGTGGCAGTCTCGTACCAAGAGACCCAGTACTTC. Translation gives CASSLVAVSYQETQYF.

This chain connects TRBV5-1 to TRBJ2-2, with 8 bases aligning to TRBD2. Germline CDR1 reads SGHRS; CDR2 reads YFSETQ. The CDR3 loop spans 15 amino acids. With V trimmed by 3 bases and J by 6 bases, 7 bases remained unmatched. CDR3 sequence (DNA): TGCGCCAGCAGCTCGGGACTAGTAGGTTCCGGGGAGCTGTTTTTT. Its protein product is CASSSGLVGSGELFF.

This clone was seen just once. The rearrangement links TRBV28 to TRBJ1-6; no firm D call. Trimming cost V 6 bases and J 0 bases, with 12 bases left between them. Germline loops: CDR1 MDHEN, CDR2 SYDVKM. The CDR3 loop spans 16 amino acids. The CDR3, as DNA: TGTGCCAGCAGGGGCAGCCAATTCTCCTATAATTCACCCCTCCACTTT. Translating it yields CASRGSQFSYNSPLHF.

V gene TRBV7-3 combines with J gene TRBJ1-1; D uncertain. Germline lookup yields CDR1 SGHTA and CDR2 FQGTGA. V lost 3 bases and J 1 base, leaving 12 bases between the germline ends. The CDR3 has 15 amino acids. CDR3 sequence: CASSLTGKKNTEAFF. The CDR3 DNA follows: TGTGCCAGCAGCTTGACCGGGAAAAAGAACACTGAAGCTTTCTTT.